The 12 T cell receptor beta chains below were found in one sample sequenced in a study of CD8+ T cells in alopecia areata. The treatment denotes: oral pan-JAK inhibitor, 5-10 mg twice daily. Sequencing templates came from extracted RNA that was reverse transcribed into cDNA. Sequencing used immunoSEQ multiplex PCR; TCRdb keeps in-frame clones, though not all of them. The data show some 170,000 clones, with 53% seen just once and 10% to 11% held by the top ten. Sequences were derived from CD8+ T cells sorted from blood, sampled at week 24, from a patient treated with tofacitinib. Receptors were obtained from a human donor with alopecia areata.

In nucleotides, the CDR3 is TGTGCCAGCAGCCTTGGTCAGGGCTACGAGCAGTACTTC. The encoded protein is CASSLGQGYEQYF. The chain couples TRBV9 to TRBJ2-7; D possibly corresponds to TRBD1 (5 bases). Germline CDR1 SGDLS, CDR2 YYNGEE. This CDR3 region has 13 residues. The V end lost 4 bases, the J end lost 3 bases, and 11 bases lay between the germline ends.

The CDR3 region is CSVEINYYGYTF. DNA of the CDR3: TGCAGCGTTGAAATAAACTACTATGGCTACACCTTC. The rearrangement joins TRBV29-1 to TRBJ1-2, with D unresolved. The germline V gene has CDR1 SQVTM and CDR2 ANQGSEA. Trimming stripped 2 bases from V and 3 bases from J, with 7 bases between. The length of the CDR3 is 12 residues.

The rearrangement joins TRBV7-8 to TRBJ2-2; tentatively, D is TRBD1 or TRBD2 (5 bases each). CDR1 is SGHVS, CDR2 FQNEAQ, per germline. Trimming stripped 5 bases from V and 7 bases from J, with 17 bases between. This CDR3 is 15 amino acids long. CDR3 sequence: CASSPGVGPYGELFF. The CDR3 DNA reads TGTGCCAGCAGCCCCGGGGTGGGGCCGTACGGGGAGCTGTTTTTT.

The CDR3 region has the DNA TGTGCCAGCAGCTTGGCGTCGCTAGCGGGGGACAGCTCCTACGAGCAGTACTTC. This codes for CASSLASLAGDSSYEQYF. This rearrangement joins TRBV5-6 to TRBJ2-5, with 10 bases that match TRBD2. TRBJ2-7 matches the DNA end more closely, so the J call is doubtful. The CDR3 length is 18 residues. Germline V gene sequence: CDR1 SGHDT, CDR2 YYEEEE.

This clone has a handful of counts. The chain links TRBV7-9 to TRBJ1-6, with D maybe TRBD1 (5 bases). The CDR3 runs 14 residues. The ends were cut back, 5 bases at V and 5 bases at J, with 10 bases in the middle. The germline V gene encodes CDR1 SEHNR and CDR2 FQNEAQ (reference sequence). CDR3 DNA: TGTGCCAGCAGCCGGGACGGGAATAATTCACCCCTCCACTTT. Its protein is CASSRDGNNSPLHF.

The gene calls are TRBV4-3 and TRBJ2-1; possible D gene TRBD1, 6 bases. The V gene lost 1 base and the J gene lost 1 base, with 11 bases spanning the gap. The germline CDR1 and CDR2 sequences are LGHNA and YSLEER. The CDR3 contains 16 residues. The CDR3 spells CASSQVIQGSYNEQFF. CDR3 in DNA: TGCGCCAGCAGCCAAGTTATACAGGGTTCCTACAATGAGCAGTTCTTC.

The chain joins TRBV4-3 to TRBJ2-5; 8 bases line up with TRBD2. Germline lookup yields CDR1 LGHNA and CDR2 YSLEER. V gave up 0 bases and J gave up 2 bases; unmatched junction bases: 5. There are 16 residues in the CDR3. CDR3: CASSQDSGEDQETQYF. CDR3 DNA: TGCGCCAGCAGCCAAGATAGCGGGGAAGATCAAGAGACCCAGTACTTC.

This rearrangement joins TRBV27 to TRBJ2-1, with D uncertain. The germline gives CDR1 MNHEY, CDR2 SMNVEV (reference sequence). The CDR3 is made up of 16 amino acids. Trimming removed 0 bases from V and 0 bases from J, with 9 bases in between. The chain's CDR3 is CASSLSDGDSYNEQFF. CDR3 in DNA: TGTGCCAGCAGTTTATCCGATGGCGACTCCTACAATGAGCAGTTCTTC.

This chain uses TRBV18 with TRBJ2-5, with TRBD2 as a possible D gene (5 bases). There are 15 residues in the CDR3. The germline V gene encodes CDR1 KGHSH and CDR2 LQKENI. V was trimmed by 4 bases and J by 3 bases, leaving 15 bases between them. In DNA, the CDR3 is TGTGCCAGCTCACAACCGACTACCTACGAAGAGACCCAGTACTTC. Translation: CASSQPTTYEETQYF.

The CDR3 DNA is TGTGCCAGCAGCCCCGACCCGACCAATGAGCAGTTCTTC. Translating gives CASSPDPTNEQFF. The rearrangement joins TRBV5-6 to TRBJ2-1; D unclear. Deletions cut 4 bases from V and 6 bases from J, with 11 bases between. In germline, CDR1 is SGHDT, CDR2 YYEEEE. CDR3 length equals 13 residues.

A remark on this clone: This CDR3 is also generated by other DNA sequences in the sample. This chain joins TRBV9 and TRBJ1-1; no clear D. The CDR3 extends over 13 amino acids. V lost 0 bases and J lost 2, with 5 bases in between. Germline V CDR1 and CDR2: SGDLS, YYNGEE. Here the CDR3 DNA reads TGTGCCAGCAGCGTAGAGGGAAACACTGAAGCTTTCTTT. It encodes CASSVEGNTEAFF.

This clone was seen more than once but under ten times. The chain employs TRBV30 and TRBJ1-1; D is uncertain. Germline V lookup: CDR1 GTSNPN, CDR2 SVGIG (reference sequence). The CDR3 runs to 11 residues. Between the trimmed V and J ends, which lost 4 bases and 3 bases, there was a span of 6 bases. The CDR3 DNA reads TGTGCCTGGAATAGGGACACTGAAGCTTTCTTT. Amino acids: CAWNRDTEAFF.